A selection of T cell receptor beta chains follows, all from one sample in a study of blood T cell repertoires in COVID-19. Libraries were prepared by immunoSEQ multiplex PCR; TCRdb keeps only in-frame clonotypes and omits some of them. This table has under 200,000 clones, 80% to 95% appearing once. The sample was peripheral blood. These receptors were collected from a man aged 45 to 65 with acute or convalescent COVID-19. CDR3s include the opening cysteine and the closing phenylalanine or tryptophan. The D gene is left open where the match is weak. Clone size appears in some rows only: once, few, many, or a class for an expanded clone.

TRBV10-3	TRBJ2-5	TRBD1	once	TGTGCCATCAGTGATCTAGGACAGGTCACTCTCCCGGAGACCCAGTACTTC	CAISDLGQVTLPETQYF
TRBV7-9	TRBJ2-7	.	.	TGTGCCAGCAGCTCTAGGCTAGGAACCTACGAGCAGTACTTC	CASSSRLGTYEQYF
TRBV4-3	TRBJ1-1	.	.	TGCGCCAGCAGCCAAGCTGGAGGAAATCCTGCAGCTTTCTTT	CASSQAGGNPAAFF
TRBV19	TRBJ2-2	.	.	TGTGCCAGTAGTTCCAGGCGCACCGGGGAGCTGTTTTTT	CASSSRRTGELFF
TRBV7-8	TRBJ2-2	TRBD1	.	TGTGCCAGCAGCTTGGGAACAGGGGTTGTCGGGGAGCTGTTTTTT	CASSLGTGVVGELFF
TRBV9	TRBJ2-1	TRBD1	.	TGTGCCAGCAGCGCCGGCCCGGGACAGGGCCTCAATGAGCAGTTCTTC	CASSAGPGQGLNEQFF
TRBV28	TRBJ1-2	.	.	TGTGCCAGCAGCCATACCGGGAGGGACTATGGCTACACCTTC	CASSHTGRDYGYTF
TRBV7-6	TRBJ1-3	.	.	TGTGCCAGCAGCTTAACGGGGTTGGGTGGAAACACCATATATTTT	CASSLTGLGGNTIYF
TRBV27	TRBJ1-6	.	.	TGTCTTGGGGGGGATCCCAGACCTAATTCACCCCTCCACTTT	CLGGDPRPNSPLHF
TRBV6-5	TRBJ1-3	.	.	TGTGCCAGCAGGAAACAGGGAACAGGAAACACCATATATTTT	CASRKQGTGNTIYF
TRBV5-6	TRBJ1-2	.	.	TGTGCCAGCAGCCGCAAAAGGGGTCGTGGCTACACCTTC	CASSRKRGRGYTF
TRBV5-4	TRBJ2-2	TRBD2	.	TGTGCCAGCAGCTTGGGACTAGCGGGGGTAGACACCGGGGAGCTGTTTTTT	CASSLGLAGVDTGELFF
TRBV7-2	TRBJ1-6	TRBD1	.	TGTGCCAGCAGCTTACTCGGACAGGGTTTTGGTTCACCCCTCCACTTT	CASSLLGQGFGSPLHF
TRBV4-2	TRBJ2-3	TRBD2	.	TGTGCCAGCAGCCATGGGACTAGCGGGGAACGCACAGATACGCAGTATTTT	CASSHGTSGERTDTQYF
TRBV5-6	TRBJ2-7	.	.	TGTGCCAGCAGCTCTAGGGGTGACTACGAGCAGTACTTC	CASSSRGDYEQYF
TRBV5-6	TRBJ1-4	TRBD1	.	TGTGCCAGCAGCCTGACAGGGACTAATGAAAAACTGTTTTTT	CASSLTGTNEKLFF
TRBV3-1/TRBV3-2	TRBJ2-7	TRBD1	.	TGTGCCAGCAGCCAGGCGACAGGGGGGGGCGAGCAGTACTTC	CASSQATGGGEQYF
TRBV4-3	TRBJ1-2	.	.	TGCGCCAGCAGCCAAGTCCGGGACTCTCGCTATGGCTACACCTTC	CASSQVRDSRYGYTF
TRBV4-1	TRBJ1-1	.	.	TGCGCCAGCAGCGCTCACAGGAACACTGAAGCTTTCTTT	CASSAHRNTEAFF
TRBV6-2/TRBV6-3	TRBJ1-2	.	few	TGTGCCAGCAGCCTCCGGTTGCTAGAAGGCTACACCTTC	CASSLRLLEGYTF
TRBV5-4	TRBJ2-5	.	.	TGTGCCAGCAGCCCCCCCCAGGGGTTCCAAGAGACCCAGTACTTC	CASSPPQGFQETQYF
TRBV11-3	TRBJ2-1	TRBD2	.	TGTGCCAGCAGCTTAGGGCTAGCGGGAAATGAGCAGTTCTTC	CASSLGLAGNEQFF
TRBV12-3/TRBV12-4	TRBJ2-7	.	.	TGTGCCAGCAGTCCCCGGTTAATTGAGCAGTACTTC	CASSPRLIEQYF
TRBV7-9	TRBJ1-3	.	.	TGTGCCAGCAGCTTAACGGTAACCGGACAGATTGGAAACACCATATATTTT	CASSLTVTGQIGNTIYF
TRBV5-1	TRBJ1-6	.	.	TGCGCCAGCAGCTTGTCACAGGGTATTAACTCACCCCTCCACTTT	CASSLSQGINSPLHF
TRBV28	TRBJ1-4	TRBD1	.	TGTGCCAGCAGTCTACAAGGGGGCCAAGACGAAAAACTGTTTTTT	CASSLQGGQDEKLFF
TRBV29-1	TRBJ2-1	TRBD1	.	TGCAGCGCTTTTCCCGGGACAGGGGGCAATGAGCAGTTCTTC	CSAFPGTGGNEQFF
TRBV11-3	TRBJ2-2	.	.	TGTGCCAGCAGCTTACTTGGGCCGCCGAACACCGGGGAGCTGTTTTTT	CASSLLGPPNTGELFF
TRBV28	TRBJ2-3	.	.	TGTGCCAGCAGTGGGACTTGGGGGGATACGCAGTATTTT	CASSGTWGDTQYF
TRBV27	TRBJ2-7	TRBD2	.	TGTGCCAGCAGTCCTAGCAGCGGGAGGGCCGGGTACGAGCAGTACTTC	CASSPSSGRAGYEQYF
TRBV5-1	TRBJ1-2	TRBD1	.	TGCGCCAGCAGCTTGGACGGGGACAGTGGCTACACCTTC	CASSLDGDSGYTF
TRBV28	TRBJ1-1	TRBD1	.	TGTGCCAGCAGCCTTTCCCGAGGACAGGGGGCGGGCACTGAAGCTTTCTTT	CASSLSRGQGAGTEAFF
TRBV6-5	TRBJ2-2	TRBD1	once	TGTGCCAGCAGGAAATACAGGGGTGAGACCGGGGAGCTGTTTTTT	CASRKYRGETGELFF